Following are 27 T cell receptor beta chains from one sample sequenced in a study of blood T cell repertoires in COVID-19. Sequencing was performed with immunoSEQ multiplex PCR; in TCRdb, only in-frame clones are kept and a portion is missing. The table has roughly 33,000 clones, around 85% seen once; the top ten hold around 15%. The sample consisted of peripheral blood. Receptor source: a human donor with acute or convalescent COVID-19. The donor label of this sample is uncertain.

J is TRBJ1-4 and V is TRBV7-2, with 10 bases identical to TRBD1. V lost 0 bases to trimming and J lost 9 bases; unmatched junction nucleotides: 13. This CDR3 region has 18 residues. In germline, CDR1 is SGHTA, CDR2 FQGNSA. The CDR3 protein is CASSLAPYRDRGGKKLFF. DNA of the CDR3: TGTGCCAGCAGCTTAGCCCCGTACCGGGACAGGGGCGGGAAAAAACTGTTTTTT.

The CDR3 DNA sequence: TGTGCCAGCAGCGAGGAGGTAGGGACAGGGGTACCCAATGAGCAGTTCTTC. Residues: CASSEEVGTGVPNEQFF. The rearrangement joins TRBV14 to TRBJ2-1; 10 bases align to TRBD1. Germline V gives CDR1 SGHDN, CDR2 FVKESK. The CDR3 is 17 residues long. After removal of 5 bases from V and 6 bases from J, the junction contained 13 bases not matched to a gene.

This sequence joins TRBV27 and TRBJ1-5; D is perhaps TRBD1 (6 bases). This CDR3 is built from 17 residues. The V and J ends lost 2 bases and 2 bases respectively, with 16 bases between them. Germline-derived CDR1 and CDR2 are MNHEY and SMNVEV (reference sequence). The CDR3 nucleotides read TGTGCCAGCAGTTTAGGTTCAGGGGCCCCCGGCAATCAGCCCCAGCATTTT. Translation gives CASSLGSGAPGNQPQHF.

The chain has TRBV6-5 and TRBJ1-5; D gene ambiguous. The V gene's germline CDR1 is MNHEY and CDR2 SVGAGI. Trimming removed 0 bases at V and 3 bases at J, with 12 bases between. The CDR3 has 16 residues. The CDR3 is CASSYSARTLNQPQHF. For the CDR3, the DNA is TGTGCCAGCAGTTACTCGGCCCGAACCCTCAATCAGCCCCAGCATTTT.

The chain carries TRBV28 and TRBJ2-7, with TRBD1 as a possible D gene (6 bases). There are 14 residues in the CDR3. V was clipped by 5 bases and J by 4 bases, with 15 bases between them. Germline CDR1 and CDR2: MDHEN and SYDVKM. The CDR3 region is CASSRTGSAYEQYF. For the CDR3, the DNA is TGTGCCAGCAGTAGAACAGGGTCCGCGTACGAGCAGTACTTC.

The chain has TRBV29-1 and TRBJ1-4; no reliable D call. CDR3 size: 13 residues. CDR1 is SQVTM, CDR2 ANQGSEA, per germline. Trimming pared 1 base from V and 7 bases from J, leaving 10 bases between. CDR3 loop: CSVEGEDGEKLFF. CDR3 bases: TGCAGCGTTGAAGGGGAGGATGGTGAAAAACTGTTTTTT.

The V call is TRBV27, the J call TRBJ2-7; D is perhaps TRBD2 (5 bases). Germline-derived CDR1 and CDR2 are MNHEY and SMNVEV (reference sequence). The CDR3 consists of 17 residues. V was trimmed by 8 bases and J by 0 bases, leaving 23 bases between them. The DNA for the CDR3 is TGTGCCAGCGCCCGAGTTGTTGGAGGCCCCCGCTCCTACGAGCAGTACTTC. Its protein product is CASARVVGGPRSYEQYF.

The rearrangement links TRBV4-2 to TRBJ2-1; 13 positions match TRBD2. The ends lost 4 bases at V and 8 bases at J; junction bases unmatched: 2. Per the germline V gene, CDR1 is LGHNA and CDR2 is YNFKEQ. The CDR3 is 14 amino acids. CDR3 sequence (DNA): TGTGCCAGCAGCCCGGGACTAGCGGGATATGAGCAGTTCTTC. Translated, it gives CASSPGLAGYEQFF.

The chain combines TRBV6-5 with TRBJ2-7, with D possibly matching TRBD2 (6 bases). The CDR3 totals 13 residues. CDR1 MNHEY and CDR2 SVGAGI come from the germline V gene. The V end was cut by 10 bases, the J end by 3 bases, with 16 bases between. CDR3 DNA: TGTGCCACCCCTCACGGGGGTCTCTACGAGCAGTACTTC. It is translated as CATPHGGLYEQYF.

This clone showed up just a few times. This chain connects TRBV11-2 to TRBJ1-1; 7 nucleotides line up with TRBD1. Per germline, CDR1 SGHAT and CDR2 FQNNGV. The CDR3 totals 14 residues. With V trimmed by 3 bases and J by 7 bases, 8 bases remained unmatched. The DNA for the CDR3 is TGTGCCAGCAGCTTCGGGACAGTCAGCCTTGAAGCTTTCTTT. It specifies CASSFGTVSLEAFF. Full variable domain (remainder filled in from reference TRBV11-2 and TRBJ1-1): EAGVAQSPRYKIIEKRQSVAFWCNPISGHATLYWYQQILGQGPKLLIQFQNNGVVDDSQLPKDRFSAERLKGVDSTLKIQPAKLEDSAVYLCASSFGTVSLEAFFGQGTRLTVV.

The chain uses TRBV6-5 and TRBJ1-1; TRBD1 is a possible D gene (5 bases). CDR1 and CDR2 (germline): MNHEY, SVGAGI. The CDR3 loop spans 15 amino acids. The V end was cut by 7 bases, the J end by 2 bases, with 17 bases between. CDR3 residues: CASMEGRDSNTEAFF. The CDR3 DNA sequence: TGTGCCAGCATGGAGGGGCGCGATTCCAACACTGAAGCTTTCTTT.

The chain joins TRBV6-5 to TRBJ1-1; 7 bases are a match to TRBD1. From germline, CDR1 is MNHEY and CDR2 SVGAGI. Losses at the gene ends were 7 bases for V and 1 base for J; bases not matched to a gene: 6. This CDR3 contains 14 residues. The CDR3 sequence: CASTRDRWNTEAFF. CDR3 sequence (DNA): TGTGCCAGCACCAGGGACAGATGGAACACTGAAGCTTTCTTT.

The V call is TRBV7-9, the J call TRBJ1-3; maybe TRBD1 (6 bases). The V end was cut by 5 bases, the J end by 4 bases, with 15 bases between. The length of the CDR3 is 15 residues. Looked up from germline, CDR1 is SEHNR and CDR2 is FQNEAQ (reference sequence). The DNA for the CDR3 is TGTGCCAGCAGCCGAGGACAGCCGCCCGGAAACACCATATATTTT. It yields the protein CASSRGQPPGNTIYF.

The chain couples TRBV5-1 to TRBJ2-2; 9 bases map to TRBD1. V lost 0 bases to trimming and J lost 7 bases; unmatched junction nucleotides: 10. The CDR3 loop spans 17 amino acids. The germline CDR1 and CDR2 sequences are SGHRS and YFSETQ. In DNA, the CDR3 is TGCGCCAGCAGCTTGGCGGATGCACAGGGGGCGGACGGGGAGCTGTTTTTT. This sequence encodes CASSLADAQGADGELFF.

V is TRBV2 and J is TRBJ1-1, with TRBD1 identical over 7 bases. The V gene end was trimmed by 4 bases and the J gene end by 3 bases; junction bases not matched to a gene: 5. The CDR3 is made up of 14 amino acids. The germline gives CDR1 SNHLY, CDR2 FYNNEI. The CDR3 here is CASSVQGKDTEAFF. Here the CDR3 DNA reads TGTGCCAGCAGTGTACAGGGGAAGGACACTGAAGCTTTCTTT.

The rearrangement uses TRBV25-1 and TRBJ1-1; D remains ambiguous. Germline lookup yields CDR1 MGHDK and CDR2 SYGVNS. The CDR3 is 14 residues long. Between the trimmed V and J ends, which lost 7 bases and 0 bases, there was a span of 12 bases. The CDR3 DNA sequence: TGTGCCAGCAAATCCGAGAGAGTGAACACTGAAGCTTTCTTT. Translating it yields CASKSERVNTEAFF.

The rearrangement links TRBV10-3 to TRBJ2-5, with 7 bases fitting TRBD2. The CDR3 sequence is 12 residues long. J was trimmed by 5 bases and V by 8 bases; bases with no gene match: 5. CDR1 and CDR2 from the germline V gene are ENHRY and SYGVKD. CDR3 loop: CAIRGDSETQYF. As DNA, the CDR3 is TGTGCCATCCGGGGGGATTCGGAGACCCAGTACTTC.

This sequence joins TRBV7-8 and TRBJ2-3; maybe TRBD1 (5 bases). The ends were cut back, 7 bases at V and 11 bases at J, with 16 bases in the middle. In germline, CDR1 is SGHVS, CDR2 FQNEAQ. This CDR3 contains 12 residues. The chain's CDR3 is CASNPPRQMQYF. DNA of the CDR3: TGTGCCAGCAATCCCCCGAGACAGATGCAGTATTTT.

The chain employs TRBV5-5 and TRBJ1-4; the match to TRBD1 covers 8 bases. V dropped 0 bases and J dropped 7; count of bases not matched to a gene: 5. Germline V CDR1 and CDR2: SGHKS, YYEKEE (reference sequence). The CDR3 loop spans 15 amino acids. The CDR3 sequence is CASSLGGTGPEKLFF. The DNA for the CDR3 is TGTGCCAGCAGCTTGGGGGGGACAGGCCCTGAAAAACTGTTTTTT.

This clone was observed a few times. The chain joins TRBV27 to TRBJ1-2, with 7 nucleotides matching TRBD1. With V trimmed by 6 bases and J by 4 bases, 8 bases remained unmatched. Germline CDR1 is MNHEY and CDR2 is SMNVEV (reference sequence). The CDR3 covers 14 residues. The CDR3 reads CASSKDRQAYGYTF. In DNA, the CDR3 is TGTGCCAGCAGCAAGGACAGGCAGGCCTATGGCTACACCTTC.

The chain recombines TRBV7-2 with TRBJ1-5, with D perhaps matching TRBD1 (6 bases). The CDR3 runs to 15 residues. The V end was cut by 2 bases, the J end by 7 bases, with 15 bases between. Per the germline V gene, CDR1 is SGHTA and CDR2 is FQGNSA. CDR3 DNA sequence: TGTGCCAGCAGCTTAATGCAGGGGAATGGACAGCCCCAGCATTTT. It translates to CASSLMQGNGQPQHF.

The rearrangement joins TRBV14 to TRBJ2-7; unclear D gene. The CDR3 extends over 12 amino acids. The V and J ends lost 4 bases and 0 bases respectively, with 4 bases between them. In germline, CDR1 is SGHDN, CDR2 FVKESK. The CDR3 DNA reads TGTGCCAGCAGCCGGAGCTCCTACGAGCAGTACTTC. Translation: CASSRSSYEQYF.

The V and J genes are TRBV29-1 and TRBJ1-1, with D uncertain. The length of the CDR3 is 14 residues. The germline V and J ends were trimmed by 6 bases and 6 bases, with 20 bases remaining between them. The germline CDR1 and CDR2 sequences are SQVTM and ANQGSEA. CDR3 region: CSVRTSDGRAEAFF. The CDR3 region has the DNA TGCAGCGTCCGAACATCCGACGGCCGGGCTGAAGCTTTCTTT.

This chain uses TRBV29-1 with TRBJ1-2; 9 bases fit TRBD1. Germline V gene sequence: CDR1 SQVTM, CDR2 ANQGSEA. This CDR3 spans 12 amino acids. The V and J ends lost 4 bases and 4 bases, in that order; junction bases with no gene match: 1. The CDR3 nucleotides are TGCAGCGTTGGGACAGGGGCCTATGGCTACACCTTC. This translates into CSVGTGAYGYTF.

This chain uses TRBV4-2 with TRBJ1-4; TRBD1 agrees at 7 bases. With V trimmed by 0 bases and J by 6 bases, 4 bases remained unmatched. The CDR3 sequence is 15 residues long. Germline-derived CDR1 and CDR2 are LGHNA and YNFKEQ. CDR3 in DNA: TGTGCCAGCAGCCAAGAAAGACAGGGCCATGAAAAACTGTTTTTT. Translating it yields CASSQERQGHEKLFF.

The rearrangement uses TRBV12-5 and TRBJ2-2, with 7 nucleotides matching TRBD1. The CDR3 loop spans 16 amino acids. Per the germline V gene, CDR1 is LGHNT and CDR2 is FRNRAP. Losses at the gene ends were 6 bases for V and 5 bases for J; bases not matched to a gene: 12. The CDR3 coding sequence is TGTGCTAGTGGAAATTACAGGGGAGTGGGGACCGGGGAGCTGTTTTTT. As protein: CASGNYRGVGTGELFF.

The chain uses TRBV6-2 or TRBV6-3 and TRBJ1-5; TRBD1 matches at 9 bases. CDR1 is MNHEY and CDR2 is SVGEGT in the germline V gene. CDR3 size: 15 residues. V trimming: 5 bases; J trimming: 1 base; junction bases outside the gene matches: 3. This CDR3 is CASSPQGASNQPQHF. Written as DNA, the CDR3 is TGTGCCAGCAGTCCACAGGGGGCGAGCAATCAGCCCCAGCATTTT.